Here is one T cell receptor beta chain with its context. The antigen is not known. The data stem from a study of T cell responses to AZD1222 COVID-19 vaccine. Whole-study results and caveats: Females outnumbered males among donors, who were mostly white British; clonal diversity was possibly underestimated. Only 5 or 6 individuals given AZD1222 were seropositive at baseline.

Germline CDR1 reads SQVTM; CDR2 reads ANQGSEA. CDR3 size: 15 residues. V was clipped by 5 bases and J by 5 bases; unmatched bases: 13. Produced via immunoSEQ multiplex PCR; TCRdb's table is partial and in-frame only. Here the sample spans around 180,000 clones, roughly 88% being singletons. The source is an adult in good health. This sample comprised peripheral blood, obtained on day 0 of AZD1222 vaccination. This sequence joins TRBV29-1 and TRBJ1-1, with 8 positions matching TRBD1. The CDR3: CSVLQSQGAGTEAFF. The CDR3 DNA reads as TGCAGCGTTCTTCAAAGCCAGGGGGCCGGAACTGAAGCTTTCTTT.